A single sample is the source of the 6 T cell receptor beta chains below, sequenced in a study of human versus mouse CDR3 diversity and MHC coevolution. Produced via immunoSEQ multiplex PCR; TCRdb's table is partial and in-frame only. The sample has roughly 80,000 clones; roughly 93% are singletons. Material: naive CD4+ T cells from blood. Subset noted: CD45RO-negative CD62L-positive naive CD4 T cells. The receptors here all came from a person aged 30-69 years in good health.

Only one count was recorded for this clone. The CDR3 sequence is CSVLSGNTIYF. In DNA form, the CDR3 reads TGCAGCGTCCTCTCTGGAAACACCATATATTTT. This chain uses TRBV29-1 with TRBJ1-3; D is undetermined. This CDR3 is 11 amino acids long. Germline loops: CDR1 SQVTM, CDR2 ANQGSEA. Trimming left V 6 bases short and J 0 bases short, with 3 bases between.

The chain recombines TRBV5-1 with TRBJ2-7, with 7 bases that match TRBD2. V lost 2 bases and J lost 0; bases outside the gene matches: 5. The germline V gene encodes CDR1 SGHRS and CDR2 YFSETQ. The CDR3 covers 15 residues. CDR3 amino acids: CASSFPRGSSYEQYF. The CDR3 DNA is TGCGCCAGCAGCTTTCCGCGGGGGAGCTCCTACGAGCAGTACTTC. Complete variable domain (other parts from reference TRBV5-1 and TRBJ2-7): KAGVTQTPRYLIKTRGQQVTLSCSPISGHRSVSWYQQTPGQGLQFLFEYFSETQRNKGNFPGRFSGRQFSNSRSEMNVSTLELGDSALYLCASSFPRGSSYEQYFGPGTRLTVT.

The V call is TRBV30, the J call TRBJ2-7; 7 bases map to TRBD1. The V and J ends lost 6 bases and 2 bases, in that order; junction bases with no gene match: 13. Germline V CDR1 and CDR2: GTSNPN, SVGIG (reference sequence). This CDR3 has 15 residues. As DNA, the CDR3 is TGTGCCTGTCTTAAGGGGGCCCCTATCCCCTACGAGCAGTACTTC. Protein product: CACLKGAPIPYEQYF.

V usage is TRBV6-5 and J usage is TRBJ2-5, with 10 bases fitting TRBD1. The J segment lost 5 bases and the V segment lost 5 bases, leaving 5 bases of the junction unmatched. The germline V gene has CDR1 MNHEY and CDR2 SVGAGI. The CDR3 has 14 amino acids. The CDR3 DNA reads TGTGCCAGCAGTCGACAGGGGGCGCGGGAGACCCAGTACTTC. Amino acid sequence: CASSRQGARETQYF.

The chain uses TRBV9 and TRBJ2-1; TRBD2 matches at 8 bases. Germline V gene data show CDR1 as SGDLS and CDR2 as YYNGEE. The CDR3 covers 14 residues. V was clipped by 3 bases and J by 1 base; unmatched bases: 0. DNA for the CDR3: TGTGCCAGCAGCGGCGGGGGGTCCTACAATGAGCAGTTCTTC. As protein: CASSGGGSYNEQFF.

The rearrangement joins TRBV7-2 to TRBJ2-1; tentatively, D is TRBD2 (6 bases). CDR3 length: 16 residues. Germline V gives CDR1 SGHTA, CDR2 FQGNSA. V shed 0 bases and J shed 0 bases, with 9 bases lying between them. DNA of the CDR3: TGTGCCAGCAGCTTAGCGGGGGGTCCCTCCTACAATGAGCAGTTCTTC. It translates to CASSLAGGPSYNEQFF.